The 21 T cell receptor beta chains presented below share a single source sample, sequenced in a study of blood T cells in healthy people across ages. Primers used in a second PCR of about 6 to 11 cycles were a sample-barcoded 5' primer and a J-beta primer mix. TCRdb processed the 5' RACE reads anew with MiXCR; each CDR3 protein has one entry. The sample has roughly 1.7 million distinct CDR3 sequences, almost 35% seen once; the top ten hold around 11%. Sequencing input: blood. These receptor sequences come from a woman aged 25 to 39 in good health.

This clonotype was observed a few times. The chain has TRBV7-2 and TRBJ1-4, with D unclear. Trimming took off 5 bases at V and 0 bases at J, with 10 bases between the two ends. Germline V gene lookup returns CDR1 SGHTA and CDR2 FQGNSA. The CDR3 covers 15 residues. The CDR3 reads CASSRLRTTNEKLFF. The DNA of the CDR3 is TGTGCCAGCAGCCGGCTGAGGACAACTAATGAAAAACTGTTTTTT. Using reference TRBV7-2 and TRBJ1-4 for the parts outside the CDR3, the full variable domain is GAGVSQSPSNKVTEKGKDVELRCDPISGHTALYWYRQSLGQGLEFLIYFQGNSAPDKSGLPSDRFSAERTGGSVSTLTIQRTQQEDSAVYLCASSRLRTTNEKLFFGSGTQLSVL.

This chain links TRBV7-3 with TRBJ2-1, with 10 bases fitting TRBD2. V shed 5 bases, J shed 9 bases, and the junction held 10 bases outside the gene matches. This CDR3 region has 15 residues. Germline V gene sequence: CDR1 SGHTA, CDR2 FQGTGA. CDR3 sequence: CASSPMLAGAGEQFF. In DNA form, the CDR3 reads TGTGCCAGCAGCCCCATGCTAGCGGGAGCCGGTGAGCAGTTCTTC.

V is TRBV30 and J is TRBJ1-4, with D unclear. V lost 0 bases and J 2 bases, leaving 10 bases between the germline ends. Germline-derived CDR1 and CDR2 are GTSNPN and SVGIG (reference sequence). This CDR3 has 15 amino acids. For the CDR3, the DNA is TGTGCCTGGAGTGTATCCGTCCCCACTAATGAAAAACTGTTTTTT. This codes for CAWSVSVPTNEKLFF.

This clonotype was recorded a few times. This chain connects TRBV3-1 to TRBJ1-1, with 7 bases matching TRBD1. The CDR3 is 14 amino acids. Germline-derived CDR1 and CDR2 are LGHDT and YNNKEL (reference sequence). V shed 4 bases, J shed 1 base, and the junction held 3 bases outside the gene matches. For the CDR3, the DNA is TGTGCCAGCAGCCGCAACAGGGGGAACACTGAAGCTTTCTTT. Its translation is CASSRNRGNTEAFF.

The chain combines TRBV20-1 with TRBJ2-1; D not resolved. The CDR3 runs to 15 residues. Germline loops: CDR1 DFQATT, CDR2 SNEGSKA (reference sequence). V was pared by 0 bases and J by 8 bases, with 17 bases between. CDR3 sequence: CSARDGLEKIDEQFF. The CDR3 coding sequence is TGCAGTGCTAGAGATGGGCTAGAGAAGATCGATGAGCAGTTCTTC.

A word on this clonotype: No conserved phenylalanine or tryptophan ends this CDR3, so it is likely a read error. The DNA is omitted, as the CDR3 cannot be located on it reliably, and the CDR3 follows TCRdb's listing. The V call is TRBV12-3 or TRBV12-4, the J call TRBJ2-5. Termini included, the CDR3 measures 15 amino acids. The CDR3 loop is CASSLSGVRSYTFGS.

This clonotype has just a few counts. The chain combines TRBV10-3 with TRBJ2-5, with TRBD2 matching 11 bases. Trimming took 6 bases from V and 5 from J; bases not matched to a gene: 8. The CDR3 consists of 15 residues. Germline lookup yields CDR1 ENHRY and CDR2 SYGVKD. CDR3 sequence (DNA): TGTGCCATCAGGCCGGGACTAGCGGATTCTGAGACCCAGTACTTC. Protein sequence: CAIRPGLADSETQYF.

The rearrangement uses TRBV13 and TRBJ2-5; the D is unclear. Trimming pared 1 base from V and 11 bases from J, leaving 20 bases between. The CDR3 extends over 15 amino acids. Germline lookup yields CDR1 PRHDT and CDR2 FYEKMQ (reference sequence). This CDR3 is CASSLEGLTNNEQYF. CDR3 coding DNA: TGTGCCAGCAGCTTAGAGGGCCTTACGAACAATGAGCAGTACTTC.

The chain links TRBV7-8 to TRBJ1-2; 7 nucleotides align to TRBD1. Germline loops: CDR1 SGHVS, CDR2 FQNEAQ. Trimming removed 4 bases from V and 0 bases from J; junction bases left unmatched: 8. This CDR3 region has 16 residues. The CDR3 loop reads CASSSTHRGANYGYTF. CDR3 coding DNA: TGTGCCAGCAGCTCGACCCACAGGGGAGCTAACTATGGCTACACCTTC.

V and J are TRBV20-1 and TRBJ2-7; unclear D gene. The CDR3 length is 15 residues. CDR1 and CDR2 from the germline V gene are DFQATT and SNEGSKA (reference sequence). V lost 6 bases to trimming and J lost 0 bases, with 18 bases between them. CDR3 protein: CSAPSFQYGSYEQYF. The CDR3 nucleotides read TGCAGTGCCCCGTCCTTCCAGTACGGCTCCTACGAGCAGTACTTC.

In its sample, this clonotype was seen a few times. This chain joins TRBV2 and TRBJ2-7, with a tentative D call TRBD1 (6 bases). Germline-derived CDR1 and CDR2 are SNHLY and FYNNEI. This CDR3 has 14 residues. V was cut by 4 bases and J by 2 bases, with 12 bases left in between. The CDR3 reads CASSGQQGTYEQYF. CDR3 coding DNA: TGTGCCAGCAGTGGGCAACAGGGAACCTACGAGCAGTACTTC.

The chain uses TRBV6-6 and TRBJ1-6; D gene ambiguous. Per the germline V gene, CDR1 is MNHNY and CDR2 is SVGAGI (reference sequence). V was shortened by 4 bases and J by 8 bases, with 9 bases between the two germline ends. The CDR3 has 13 amino acids. CDR3 nucleotides: TGTGCCAGCAGTTCTCTAATCGATTCACCCCTCCACTTT. Its translation is CASSSLIDSPLHF.

This clonotype was seen more than once but under ten times. The chain is built from TRBV25-1 and TRBJ2-5; 7 nucleotides line up with TRBD2. The CDR3 is 16 residues long. Germline CDR1 MGHDK, CDR2 SYGVNS. Unmatched junction bases numbered 10, after V lost 1 base and J lost 5 bases. Here the CDR3 reads CASSELGGGATETQYF. CDR3 coding DNA: TGTGCCAGCAGTGAATTGGGCGGGGGTGCTACCGAGACCCAGTACTTC.

CDR3 bases: TGCCGCCAAGGATTTGCGTTTTCCGGGTGGGTAGGGCATTTGGTGTATCCGGGGCCCCAGCATTTT. The encoded protein is CRQGFAFSGWVGHLVYPGPQHF. The V call is TRBV20-1, the J call TRBJ1-5, with D uncertain. This CDR3 region has 22 residues. Germline V gene data show CDR1 as DFQATT and CDR2 as SNEGSKA (reference sequence).

In its sample, this clonotype was seen a few times. This chain joins TRBV10-2 and TRBJ2-1, with a tentative D call TRBD1 (6 bases). The V end lost 2 bases, the J end lost 0 bases, and 17 bases lay between the germline ends. Germline V lookup: CDR1 WSHSY, CDR2 SAAADI. CDR3 length: 18 amino acids. DNA for the CDR3: TGCGCCAGCAGTGAGCCAGGGGTCCCTCAGAGCTCCTACAATGAGCAGTTCTTC. As protein: CASSEPGVPQSSYNEQFF.

The gene calls are TRBV10-3 and TRBJ2-1; 7 bases are shared with TRBD2. V gave up 1 base and J gave up 7 bases; unmatched junction bases: 13. This CDR3 region has 17 residues. From germline, CDR1 is ENHRY and CDR2 SYGVKD. The CDR3 region has the DNA TGTGCCATCAGTGAGTTCCCTGAGGCTAGCGGTACGAATGAGCAGTTCTTC. Amino acid sequence: CAISEFPEASGTNEQFF.

The gene calls are TRBV29-1 and TRBJ1-1, with unresolved D. Germline V CDR1 and CDR2: SQVTM, ANQGSEA. Deletions cut 6 bases from V and 0 bases from J, with 14 bases between. The CDR3 runs to 14 residues. CDR3 bases: TGCAGCGTGGGAGCAGTACTCCTGAACACTGAAGCTTTCTTT. It yields the protein CSVGAVLLNTEAFF.

V gene TRBV15 combines with J gene TRBJ2-2; 10 bases agree with TRBD2. In germline, CDR1 is LNHNV, CDR2 YYDKDF (reference sequence). The V gene end was trimmed by 0 bases and the J gene end by 4 bases; junction bases not matched to a gene: 2. The CDR3 loop spans 16 amino acids. This chain's CDR3 is CATSRDSGRITGELFF. The CDR3 DNA reads TGTGCCACCAGCAGAGATAGCGGGAGGATCACCGGGGAGCTGTTTTTT.

V usage is TRBV7-2 and J usage is TRBJ1-2, with TRBD1 matching 8 bases. The length of the CDR3 is 16 residues. Germline CDR1 is SGHTA and CDR2 is FQGNSA. V was clipped by 1 base and J by 8 bases; unmatched bases: 12. CDR3 in DNA: TGTGCCAGCAGCTTAGATCGGGTCGGACAGGGCGGCGGCTACACCTTC. The encoded protein is CASSLDRVGQGGGYTF.

In its sample, this clonotype was seen a few times. This chain uses TRBV25-1 with TRBJ2-5; D uncertain. This CDR3 comprises 12 residues. Trimming cost V 4 bases and J 5 bases, with 8 bases left between them. Germline-derived CDR1 and CDR2 are MGHDK and SYGVNS. The CDR3 bases are TGTGCCAGCAGTGTACTTGATGAGACCCAGTACTTC. This encodes CASSVLDETQYF.

Remarks on this clonotype: The junction does not match germline at one end; this may be a read error. The genes are TRBV6-2 or TRBV6-3 and TRBJ2-3; TRBD2 matches at 7 bases. This CDR3 region has 21 residues. Germline CDR1 is MNHEY and CDR2 is SVGEGT. For the CDR3, the DNA is TGTGCCAGCAGTTACTCGATGAGGCTAGCGGAGCGATCAATGAGCACAGATGCGCAGTATTTT. Translating it yields CASSYSMRLAERSMSTDAQYF.